Included here is one T cell receptor (beta chain) sequence, with context. This record comes from a study of blood T cell repertoires in COVID-19. On the study more broadly: The study drew acute and convalescent COVID-19 samples from the United States, Italy and Spain. The cDNA or gDNA used as material had been derived from T cells, B-cell-depleted T cells, or PBMCs.

Assay: immunoSEQ multiplex PCR; the TCRdb copy retains only in-frame clones and omits some. The profile shows approximately 190,000 clones, around 86% of them singletons. Germline-derived CDR1 and CDR2 are LNHDA and SQIVND (reference sequence). The V and J ends lost 4 bases and 7 bases, in that order; junction bases with no gene match: 3. CDR3 length equals 13 residues. The V gene is TRBV19, the J gene TRBJ2-7; 11 bases fit TRBD1. The sample taken for sequencing was peripheral blood. This clonotype was obtained from a woman between 40 and 50 years old with acute or convalescent COVID-19. The CDR3 loop is CASSKGTGGEQYF. The CDR3 nucleotides are TGTGCCAGTAGTAAAGGGACAGGGGGAGAGCAGTACTTC. Full variable domain (remainder filled in from reference TRBV19 and TRBJ2-7): DGGITQSPKYLFRKEGQNVTLSCEQNLNHDAMYWYRQDPGQGLRLIYYSQIVNDFQKGDIAEGYSVSREKKESFPLTVTSAQKNPTAFYLCASSKGTGGEQYFGPGTRLTVT.